These T cell receptor beta chains were read from a single sample in a study of T cells in Graves' hyperthyroidism and ophthalmopathy. TCRdb analysed the multiplex PCR reads with MiXCR anew, one entry per CDR3 protein. There are over 250,000 distinct CDR3 sequences in the sample; approximately 13% occur only once, and 34% lies in the top ten. Source material: blood. The source is a woman between 35 and 50 years old with Graves' ophthalmopathy. Both conserved end residues are part of each CDR3. The D gene is left open where the match is weak. Expanded clones are given a class, and other clones once, few, many or no size at all.

v_gene: TRBV4-1
abundance: few
j_gene: TRBJ1-4
d_gene: .
len: 15
CDR3nt: TGCGCCAGCAGCAGCCCCGGGACGGAAAATGAAAAACTGTTTTTT
CDR3aa: CASSSPGTENEKLFF

v_gene: TRBV5-1
abundance: many
j_gene: TRBJ2-3
d_gene: TRBD1
len: 16
CDR3nt: TGCGCCAGCAGCTTGGAACAGGGGGCGCGTGCAGATACGCAGTATTTT
CDR3aa: CASSLEQGARADTQYF

v_gene: TRBV12-3/TRBV12-4
abundance: many
j_gene: TRBJ2-7
d_gene: TRBD2
len: 14
CDR3nt: TGTGCCAGCGCTGGGGCGGGAGCGTGGTACGAGCAGTACTTC
CDR3aa: CASAGAGAWYEQYF

v_gene: TRBV28
abundance: many
j_gene: TRBJ1-3
d_gene: .
len: 15
CDR3nt: TGTGCCAGCAGTTTAAATGCCGCTTACGGAAACACCATATATTTT
CDR3aa: CASSLNAAYGNTIYF

v_gene: TRBV3-1
abundance: many
j_gene: TRBJ1-1
d_gene: TRBD1
len: 15
CDR3nt: TGTGCCAGCAGCCACCGACAGGGGGTCTTCACTGAAGCTTTCTTT
CDR3aa: CASSHRQGVFTEAFF

v_gene: TRBV7-8
abundance: many
j_gene: TRBJ1-1
d_gene: .
len: 12
CDR3nt: TGTGCCAGCAGCTTTTTGGACACTGAAGCTTTCTTT
CDR3aa: CASSFLDTEAFF

v_gene: TRBV28
abundance: .
j_gene: TRBJ2-7
d_gene: .
len: 15
CDR3nt: TGTGCCAGCAGCCAAGAATGGGGCCCTACCTACGAGCAGTACTTC
CDR3aa: CASSQEWGPTYEQYF

v_gene: TRBV19
abundance: many
j_gene: TRBJ1-5
d_gene: .
len: 15
CDR3nt: TGTGCCAGTAGTGCCTTTGAGGTTCCCAATCAGCCCCAGCATTTT
CDR3aa: CASSAFEVPNQPQHF

v_gene: TRBV28
abundance: many
j_gene: TRBJ2-2
d_gene: TRBD1
len: 18
CDR3nt: TGTGCCAGCAGTCTCCAACGGGGACAGGGGGTGTACACCGGGGAGCTGTTTTTT
CDR3aa: CASSLQRGQGVYTGELFF

v_gene: TRBV28
abundance: .
j_gene: TRBJ2-7
d_gene: TRBD1
len: 15
CDR3nt: TGTGCCAGCAGCAAGCCGGGACAGGGGACCTACGAGCAGTACTTC
CDR3aa: CASSKPGQGTYEQYF

v_gene: TRBV7-9
abundance: many
j_gene: TRBJ1-2
d_gene: .
len: 14
CDR3nt: TGTGCCAGCAGCGCGACAGGAGGTCCCTATGGCTACACCTTC
CDR3aa: CASSATGGPYGYTF

v_gene: TRBV5-1
abundance: many
j_gene: TRBJ1-2
d_gene: .
len: 13
CDR3nt: TGCGCCAGCAGCTTGGACGGGGACTATGGCTACACCTTC
CDR3aa: CASSLDGDYGYTF

v_gene: TRBV9
abundance: .
j_gene: TRBJ1-2
d_gene: .
len: 14
CDR3nt: TGTGCCAGCAGCCCCCGGGGGAATAACTATGGCTACACCTTC
CDR3aa: CASSPRGNNYGYTF

v_gene: TRBV2
abundance: many
j_gene: TRBJ2-7
d_gene: TRBD1
len: 16
CDR3nt: TGTGCCAGCAGTTCCCAGCGACAGGGGAGCTCCTACGAGCAGTACTTC
CDR3aa: CASSSQRQGSSYEQYF

v_gene: TRBV20-1
abundance: .
j_gene: TRBJ1-1
d_gene: .
len: 13
CDR3nt: TGCAGTGCTTCGAGAAACGGACCGCCTGAAGCTTTCTTT
CDR3aa: CSASRNGPPEAFF

v_gene: TRBV12-3/TRBV12-4
abundance: many
j_gene: TRBJ2-5
d_gene: .
len: 17
CDR3nt: TGTGCCAGCAGTGAGGGGGCTAACGGGGGGGCACGGGAGACCCAGTACTTC
CDR3aa: CASSEGANGGARETQYF

v_gene: TRBV13
abundance: .
j_gene: TRBJ1-1
d_gene: TRBD1
len: 13
CDR3nt: TGTGCCAGCAGCCGGGACAGAGACACTGAAGCTTTCTTT
CDR3aa: CASSRDRDTEAFF

v_gene: TRBV12-3/TRBV12-4
abundance: many
j_gene: TRBJ2-6
d_gene: .
len: 14
CDR3nt: TGTGCCACTAGCGAGGCCTCTGGGGCCAACGTCCTGACTTTC
CDR3aa: CATSEASGANVLTF

v_gene: TRBV19
abundance: .
j_gene: TRBJ1-3
d_gene: TRBD1
len: 14
CDR3nt: TGTGCCAGTAAGGGACAGCCGTCTGGAAACACCATATATTTT
CDR3aa: CASKGQPSGNTIYF

v_gene: TRBV29-1
abundance: .
j_gene: TRBJ2-1
d_gene: TRBD2
len: 14
CDR3nt: TGCAGCGGGGCGGGACTAGCGGCCTACAATGAGCAGTTCTTC
CDR3aa: CSGAGLAAYNEQFF

v_gene: TRBV25-1
abundance: few
j_gene: TRBJ1-1
d_gene: .
len: 13
CDR3nt: TGTGCCAGCAGTGTTCTCATGAACACTGAAGCTTTCTTT
CDR3aa: CASSVLMNTEAFF

v_gene: TRBV30
abundance: few
j_gene: TRBJ2-3
d_gene: .
len: 10
CDR3nt: TGTGCCTGGAGTGGGGATACGCAGTATTTT
CDR3aa: CAWSGDTQYF

v_gene: TRBV7-9
abundance: many
j_gene: TRBJ2-5
d_gene: .
len: 14
CDR3nt: TGTGCCAGCAGCCGACAAAAGGAGGTTGAGACCCAGTACTTC
CDR3aa: CASSRQKEVETQYF

v_gene: TRBV28
abundance: few
j_gene: TRBJ2-3
d_gene: .
len: 15
CDR3nt: TGTGCCAGCAGTTTATGGGCAGGGACGACAGATACGCAGTATTTT
CDR3aa: CASSLWAGTTDTQYF

v_gene: TRBV24-1
abundance: few
j_gene: TRBJ1-1
d_gene: TRBD1
len: 14
CDR3nt: TGTGCCACCCAGACAGGGGAGCCGAACACTGAAGCTTTCTTT
CDR3aa: CATQTGEPNTEAFF

v_gene: TRBV20-1
abundance: many
j_gene: TRBJ2-5
d_gene: .
len: 15
CDR3nt: TGCAGTGCTAGAATGCTTTACAGGGTACAAGAGACCCAGTACTTC
CDR3aa: CSARMLYRVQETQYF

v_gene: TRBV19
abundance: few
j_gene: TRBJ2-5
d_gene: TRBD1
len: 14
CDR3nt: TGTGCCAGTAGCATGGACAGGAGACAAGAGACCCAGTACTTC
CDR3aa: CASSMDRRQETQYF

v_gene: TRBV19
abundance: many
j_gene: TRBJ1-2
d_gene: .
len: 14
CDR3nt: TGTGCCAGTAGTGCGAACCAGGGAAAATATGGCTACACCTTC
CDR3aa: CASSANQGKYGYTF

v_gene: TRBV19
abundance: .
j_gene: TRBJ2-6
d_gene: .
len: 15
CDR3nt: TGTGCCAGTAGTATCCAGGGGTCCGGGGCCAACGTCCTGACTTTC
CDR3aa: CASSIQGSGANVLTF

v_gene: TRBV3-1
abundance: few
j_gene: TRBJ2-2
d_gene: .
len: 16
CDR3nt: TGTGCCAGCAGCCCTACCCACCGGGGGAACACCGGGGAGCTGTTTTTT
CDR3aa: CASSPTHRGNTGELFF

v_gene: TRBV25-1
abundance: few
j_gene: TRBJ2-5
d_gene: TRBD2
len: 16
CDR3nt: TGTGCCAGCAGCCTGGGACTAGCGGGGGGCAAAGAGACCCAGTACTTC
CDR3aa: CASSLGLAGGKETQYF

v_gene: TRBV11-3
abundance: .
j_gene: TRBJ2-5
d_gene: .
len: 12
CDR3nt: TGTGCCAGCAGCTTAGGTGACCGGCGGAAGTACTTC
CDR3aa: CASSLGDRRKYF

v_gene: TRBV20-1
abundance: few
j_gene: TRBJ2-2
d_gene: .
len: 12
CDR3nt: TGCAGTGCACCTCGACAGCGCGGGGAGCTGTTTTTT
CDR3aa: CSAPRQRGELFF

v_gene: TRBV5-1
abundance: many
j_gene: TRBJ1-1
d_gene: .
len: 14
CDR3nt: TGCGCCAGCAGCTCCCAGGTGGGGAACACTGAAGCTTTCTTT
CDR3aa: CASSSQVGNTEAFF

v_gene: TRBV6-5
abundance: many
j_gene: TRBJ1-1
d_gene: .
len: 13
CDR3nt: TGTGCCAGCAGTTACTCTACGGACACTGAAGCTTTCTTT
CDR3aa: CASSYSTDTEAFF

v_gene: TRBV11-2
abundance: .
j_gene: TRBJ2-7
d_gene: TRBD1
len: 15
CDR3nt: TGTGCCAGCAGCTTAACTGGACAGGGGCCCCACGAGCAGTACTTC
CDR3aa: CASSLTGQGPHEQYF

v_gene: TRBV2
abundance: many
j_gene: TRBJ2-3
d_gene: .
len: 14
CDR3nt: TGTGCCAGCAGTATTTTACAAAGAACAGATACGCAGTATTTT
CDR3aa: CASSILQRTDTQYF

v_gene: TRBV7-8
abundance: many
j_gene: TRBJ2-7
d_gene: .
len: 14
CDR3nt: TGTGCCAGCAGCTTCTCGGACGGGTCCTACGAGCAGTACTTC
CDR3aa: CASSFSDGSYEQYF

v_gene: TRBV20-1
abundance: .
j_gene: TRBJ2-3
d_gene: .
len: 13
CDR3nt: TGCAGTGTTATACGGGACCCGGGAGATACGCAGTATTTT
CDR3aa: CSVIRDPGDTQYF

v_gene: TRBV19
abundance: few
j_gene: TRBJ1-1
d_gene: .
len: 15
CDR3nt: TGTGCCAGTAGTATAGACTTTACAGGGTACGGGGGAGCTTTCTTT
CDR3aa: CASSIDFTGYGGAFF

v_gene: TRBV5-1
abundance: many
j_gene: TRBJ2-3
d_gene: TRBD1
len: 15
CDR3nt: TGCGCCAGCAGCCCCCTCGGGACAGCGACAGATACGCAGTATTTT
CDR3aa: CASSPLGTATDTQYF

v_gene: TRBV10-3
abundance: many
j_gene: TRBJ2-1
d_gene: TRBD2
len: 14
CDR3nt: TGTGCCATCAGTTCAGCGGGAACAAACAATGAGCAGTTCTTC
CDR3aa: CAISSAGTNNEQFF